These 2 T cell receptor beta chains came from one sample sequenced in a study of cytomegalovirus exposure and HLA in healthy donors. PCR involved 60 Vbeta and 13 Jbeta primers. The data were produced by immunoSEQ multiplex PCR, yet TCRdb's version contains in-frame clones alone and is incomplete. The data contain some 170,000 clones, roughly 76% of them singletons. The sequencing sample was made of PBMCs. The source is a man aged 55 to 70 in good health and CMV-seronegative.

The V call is TRBV7-6, the J call TRBJ2-2; 9 nucleotides align to TRBD2. Trimming cost V 0 bases and J 3 bases; bases outside gene matches: 14. Germline values: CDR1 SGHVS, CDR2 FNYEAQ. This CDR3 region has 20 residues. This CDR3 is CASSLALAGDPIEDTGELFF. Written as DNA, the CDR3 is TGTGCCAGCAGCTTAGCGTTAGCGGGGGACCCGATAGAAGACACCGGGGAGCTGTTTTTT.

This clone was seen a handful of times. The rearrangement uses TRBV20-1 and TRBJ1-2; 9 nucleotides match TRBD1. The CDR3 totals 11 residues. The ends lost 5 bases at V and 6 bases at J; junction bases unmatched: 1. Germline CDR1 is DFQATT and CDR2 is SNEGSKA (reference sequence). DNA of the CDR3: TGCAGTGCTCGACAGGGGGATGGCTACACCTTC. It is translated as CSARQGDGYTF.